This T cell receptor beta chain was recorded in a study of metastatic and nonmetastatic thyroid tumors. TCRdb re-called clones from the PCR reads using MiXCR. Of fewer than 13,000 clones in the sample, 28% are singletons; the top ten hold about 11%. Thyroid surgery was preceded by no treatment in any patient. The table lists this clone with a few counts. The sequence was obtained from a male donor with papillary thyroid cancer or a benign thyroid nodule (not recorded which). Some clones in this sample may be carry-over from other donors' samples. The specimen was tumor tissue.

The DNA of the CDR3 is TGTGCCAGCAAAGCCAGCCTGAACTATGGCTACACCTTC. It is translated as CASKASLNYGYTF. V and J are TRBV6-1 and TRBJ1-2; unclear D gene. CDR3 length: 13 amino acids. Trimming stripped 7 bases from V and 2 bases from J, with 11 bases between. Looked up from germline, CDR1 is MNHNS and CDR2 is SASEGT.